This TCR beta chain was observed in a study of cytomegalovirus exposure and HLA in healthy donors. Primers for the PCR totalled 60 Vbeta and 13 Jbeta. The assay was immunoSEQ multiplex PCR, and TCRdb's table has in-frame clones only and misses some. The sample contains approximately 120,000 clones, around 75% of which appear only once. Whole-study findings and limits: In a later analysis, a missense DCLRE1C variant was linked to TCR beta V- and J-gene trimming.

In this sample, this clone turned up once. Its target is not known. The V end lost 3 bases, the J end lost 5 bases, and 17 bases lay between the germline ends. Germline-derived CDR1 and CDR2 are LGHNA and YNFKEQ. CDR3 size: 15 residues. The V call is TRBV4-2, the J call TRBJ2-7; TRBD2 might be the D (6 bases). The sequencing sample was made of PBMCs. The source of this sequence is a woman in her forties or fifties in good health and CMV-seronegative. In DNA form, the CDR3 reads TGTGCCAGCAGCCAGACCAGACTAGGGACCCACGAGCAGTACTTC. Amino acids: CASSQTRLGTHEQYF.